Below are 31 T cell receptor beta chains sequenced from a single sample in a study of T cell changes during pregnancy in multiple sclerosis. Repertoires were generated with immunoSEQ multiplex PCR, while TCRdb's copy carries only in-frame clones and drops some. The table lists 35,000 or so clones, around 91% of them singletons. The source was CD8+ T cells from peripheral blood mononuclear cells, collected in the third trimester of pregnancy. All receptors come from a female donor with multiple sclerosis, enrolled in a pregnancy study.

This clone showed up just once. V usage is TRBV7-6 and J usage is TRBJ1-1, with TRBD1 matching 8 bases. Germline-derived CDR1 and CDR2 are SGHVS and FNYEAQ. The CDR3 length is 15 residues. V shed 2 bases and J 4 bases; nucleotides not matched to a gene: 6. As DNA, the CDR3 is TGTGCCAGCAGCTTAAGAACAGGGGGAAGCACTGAAGCTTTCTTT. Its protein is CASSLRTGGSTEAFF.

This clone occurred once. The V call is TRBV4-1, the J call TRBJ1-2; D remains unclear. CDR1 is MGHRA, CDR2 YSYEKL, per germline. The CDR3 is made up of 13 amino acids. The germline V and J ends were trimmed by 1 base and 8 bases, with 11 bases remaining between them. The CDR3 DNA reads TGCGCCAGCAGCCAAGGAGGGCCTTGGGGCTACACCTTC. This sequence encodes CASSQGGPWGYTF.

The chain is built from TRBV18 and TRBJ2-1; a weak D match, TRBD1 (6 bases). Trimming removed 0 bases from V and 4 bases from J, with 13 bases in between. The CDR3 loop spans 16 amino acids. Germline V gene data show CDR1 as KGHSH and CDR2 as LQKENI. This CDR3 reads CASSPPDRYGYNEQFF. The CDR3 DNA reads TGTGCCAGCTCACCACCCGACAGGTACGGGTACAATGAGCAGTTCTTC.

This chain connects TRBV12-5 to TRBJ1-2; perhaps TRBD1 as D (5 bases). The germline V gene has CDR1 LGHNT and CDR2 FRNRAP. V was pared by 5 bases and J by 4 bases, with 11 bases between. This CDR3 contains 13 residues. In DNA form, the CDR3 reads TGTGCTAGTGGTACGGGACTCATCTATGGCTACACCTTC. Translated, it gives CASGTGLIYGYTF.

This clone was found a few times. The V call is TRBV29-1, the J call TRBJ1-1; tentative D call: TRBD1 (5 bases). CDR3 length: 13 residues. Germline loops: CDR1 SQVTM, CDR2 ANQGSEA. V was cut by 2 bases and J by 3 bases, with 10 bases left in between. The CDR3 coding sequence is TGCAGCGTTGAACAGGGTGGTGACACTGAAGCTTTCTTT. It translates to CSVEQGGDTEAFF.

This chain joins TRBV6-5 and TRBJ1-5; D is unresolved. This CDR3 contains 13 residues. Trimming stripped 6 bases from V and 7 bases from J, with 13 bases between. From germline, CDR1 is MNHEY and CDR2 SVGAGI. The CDR3 DNA sequence: TGTGCCAGCAGCCCCCGGGGTGGCCAGCCCCAGCATTTT. Protein sequence: CASSPRGGQPQHF.

This clone appeared a single time. V is TRBV5-4 and J is TRBJ1-1, with D uncertain. Germline values: CDR1 SGHNT, CDR2 YYREEE (reference sequence). V lost 0 bases to trimming and J lost 6 bases, with 6 bases between them. The CDR3 consists of 12 residues. CDR3 DNA: TGTGCCAGCAGCTTGGGGAGTGCTGAAGCTTTCTTT. Protein product: CASSLGSAEAFF.

This clone was seen a few times. This chain joins TRBV6-1 and TRBJ2-1; the match to TRBD2 covers 14 bases. With 4 bases clipped from V and 4 bases from J, the junction kept 0 bases outside the gene matches. CDR1 is MNHNS and CDR2 is SASEGT in the germline V gene. This CDR3 spans 15 amino acids. The CDR3 nucleotides are TGTGCCAGCAGTGGACTAGCGGGAGGGTACAATGAGCAGTTCTTC. This encodes CASSGLAGGYNEQFF.

This chain joins TRBV28 and TRBJ2-1, with 9 bases identical to TRBD1. The CDR3 is 15 residues long. The germline gives CDR1 MDHEN, CDR2 SYDVKM. V lost 5 bases and J lost 7; bases outside the gene matches: 9. This CDR3 reads CASSHMGQGGNEQFF. Written as DNA, the CDR3 is TGTGCCAGCAGTCACATGGGACAGGGTGGAAATGAGCAGTTCTTC.

The V gene is TRBV6-6, the J gene TRBJ2-1; the match to TRBD1 covers 10 bases. CDR1 is MNHNY, CDR2 SVGAGI, per germline (reference sequence). The CDR3 length is 15 residues. V was pared by 6 bases and J by 6 bases, with 8 bases of the junction left unmatched. CDR3: CASSETGGGFNEQFF. Written as DNA, the CDR3 is TGTGCCAGCAGCGAGACAGGGGGCGGGTTCAATGAGCAGTTCTTC.

Note on this clone: The conserved phenylalanine or tryptophan is not found at the CDR3 terminus, so this likely reflects a read error. The chain carries TRBV5-4 and TRBJ1-2; D might be TRBD1 (5 bases). Germline V gives CDR1 SGHNT, CDR2 YYREEE (reference sequence). V gave up 0 bases and J gave up 8 bases, with 20 bases separating them. The length of the CDR3 is 16 residues. The CDR3 bases are TGTGCCAGCAGCTTGGCCGGCGTTGGGGGGACGTGGGGCTACACCCTC. The encoded protein is CASSLAGVGGTWGYTL.

This chain joins TRBV5-4 and TRBJ1-1; 7 bases are a match to TRBD1. Trimming removed 2 bases from V and 5 bases from J; junction bases left unmatched: 6. The CDR3 length is 14 residues. Germline V CDR1 and CDR2: SGHNT, YYREEE (reference sequence). The CDR3 DNA is TGTGCCAGCAGCTTCCAGGGGGGAGGTACTGAAGCTTTCTTT. Translated, it gives CASSFQGGGTEAFF.

The chain links TRBV7-8 to TRBJ2-7, with TRBD1 matching 8 bases. Germline trimming cut 4 bases from V and 7 bases from J; bases unmatched to any gene: 9. CDR3 length: 14 amino acids. Looked up from germline, CDR1 is SGHVS and CDR2 is FQNEAQ. The CDR3 bases are TGTGCCAGCAGCTCTCAGGGGGCCCCGAGAGAGCAGTACTTC. The encoded protein is CASSSQGAPREQYF.

This chain links TRBV6-5 with TRBJ2-1; 9 bases match TRBD2. V gave up 6 bases and J gave up 6 bases; unmatched junction bases: 9. CDR1 is MNHEY and CDR2 is SVGAGI in the germline V gene. The CDR3 consists of 15 residues. In nucleotides, the CDR3 is TGTGCCAGCAGCCGCGCGGGGGGGCCCCTCAATGAGCAGTTCTTC. This sequence encodes CASSRAGGPLNEQFF.

The V and J genes are TRBV7-9 and TRBJ2-3; the match to TRBD2 covers 7 bases. CDR1 SEHNR and CDR2 FQNEAQ come from the germline V gene (reference sequence). V lost 10 bases, J lost 6 bases, and 16 bases stayed unmatched. The CDR3 has 15 residues. As DNA, the CDR3 is TGTGCCACTTCGCCGGGACTACTCCTTAAGGATACGCAGTATTTT. Translated: CATSPGLLLKDTQYF. Supplemented by reference TRBV7-9 and TRBJ2-3, the full variable domain reads DTGVSQNPRHKITKRGQNVTFRCDPISEHNRLYWYRQTLGQGPEFLTYFQNEAQLEKSRLLSDRFSAERPKGSFSTLEIQRTEQGDSAMYLCATSPGLLLKDTQYFGPGTRLTVL.

This CDR3 reads CASSVEYSSYEQYF. DNA of the CDR3: TGTGCCAGCAGCGTAGAGTACAGCTCCTACGAGCAGTACTTC. V and J are TRBV9 and TRBJ2-7; D unclear. The V gene lost 0 bases and the J gene lost 0 bases, with 7 bases spanning the gap. Germline CDR1 is SGDLS and CDR2 is YYNGEE. The CDR3 runs to 14 residues.

The chain has TRBV5-1 and TRBJ2-1; 8 bases agree with TRBD1. Per the germline V gene, CDR1 is SGHRS and CDR2 is YFSETQ. The CDR3 covers 18 residues. The junction had 13 bases not matched to a gene; V was cut back by 4 bases and J by 1 base. CDR3 sequence: CASSKNTRDRMSYNEQFF. The CDR3 DNA reads as TGCGCCAGCAGCAAGAACACTCGGGACAGGATGTCCTACAATGAGCAGTTCTTC.

The chain joins TRBV9 to TRBJ2-3, with 7 bases that match TRBD1. Germline CDR1 is SGDLS and CDR2 is YYNGEE. The J segment lost 1 base and the V segment lost 4 bases, leaving 6 bases of the junction unmatched. CDR3 length equals 15 residues. This chain's CDR3 is CASSFRDSRTDTQYF. The DNA for the CDR3 is TGTGCCAGCAGCTTCCGGGACAGCCGCACAGATACGCAGTATTTT.

The chain has TRBV5-5 and TRBJ2-2; 9 positions match TRBD1. The CDR3 runs 18 residues. The J segment lost 3 bases and the V segment lost 3 bases, leaving 12 bases of the junction unmatched. Germline V lookup: CDR1 SGHKS, CDR2 YYEKEE (reference sequence). CDR3 DNA sequence: TGTGCCAGCAGCTCTCGGACAGGGGATTATATCGACACCGGGGAGCTGTTTTTT. It encodes CASSSRTGDYIDTGELFF.

The chain uses TRBV9 and TRBJ2-7; 9 bases line up with TRBD2. The CDR3 length is 15 residues. The germline V gene encodes CDR1 SGDLS and CDR2 YYNGEE. V was clipped by 0 bases and J by 3 bases; unmatched bases: 4. CDR3 nucleotide sequence: TGTGCCAGCAGCGTAGCGGCTAGCGGGGACTACGAGCAGTACTTC. Translated: CASSVAASGDYEQYF.

This rearrangement joins TRBV27 to TRBJ2-7; 7 nucleotides match TRBD2. The CDR3 extends over 14 amino acids. Germline CDR1 reads MNHEY; CDR2 reads SMNVEV (reference sequence). The trim removed 8 bases at V and 6 bases at J, leaving 13 bases unmatched. The CDR3 loop reads CASGLGGTSGEQYF. CDR3 bases: TGTGCCAGCGGCCTGGGAGGGACCTCTGGCGAGCAGTACTTC.

This clone was seen a single time. The gene calls are TRBV27 and TRBJ2-7; 9 bases align to TRBD1. Germline V lookup: CDR1 MNHEY, CDR2 SMNVEV (reference sequence). V trimming: 2 bases; J trimming: 6 bases; junction bases outside the gene matches: 11. This CDR3 region has 16 residues. The CDR3 protein is CASSLALPGQGGEQYF. CDR3 DNA sequence: TGTGCCAGCAGTTTAGCCCTACCGGGACAGGGAGGCGAGCAGTACTTC.

This rearrangement joins TRBV7-9 to TRBJ1-1; D not resolved. The CDR3 has 14 residues. Trimming removed 4 bases from V and 6 bases from J, with 15 bases in between. The germline CDR1 and CDR2 sequences are SEHNR and FQNEAQ (reference sequence). The CDR3 DNA sequence: TGTGCCAGCAGCTCGACCGAGGCGGGAGCTGAAGCTTTCTTT. Translation gives CASSSTEAGAEAFF.

The chain has TRBV6-1 and TRBJ2-4; TRBD1 is a possible D gene (6 bases). The germline V gene encodes CDR1 MNHNS and CDR2 SASEGT. This CDR3 comprises 17 residues. Trimming removed 2 bases from V and 5 bases from J, with 19 bases in between. In DNA form, the CDR3 reads TGTGCCAGCAGTGAAATGGGGGCCGCCTCGGTTGAAAACATTCAGTACTTC. Residues: CASSEMGAASVENIQYF.

The chain links TRBV9 to TRBJ1-5; 7 nucleotides match TRBD1. V lost 0 bases, J lost 2 bases, and 5 bases stayed unmatched. Germline CDR1 reads SGDLS; CDR2 reads YYNGEE. The CDR3 covers 16 residues. CDR3 nucleotide sequence: TGTGCCAGCAGCGTAGGGGTAGGGGGCGGCAATCAGCCCCAGCATTTT. Its protein product is CASSVGVGGGNQPQHF.

The V gene is TRBV19, the J gene TRBJ1-4, with D perhaps TRBD1 (5 bases). Germline values: CDR1 LNHDA, CDR2 SQIVND (reference sequence). V lost 5 bases, J lost 3 bases, and 19 bases lay in between. The CDR3 runs to 17 residues. The CDR3 DNA follows: TGTGCCAGTAGTGAGGCCCCTAGGAGGGGACCTAATGAAAAACTGTTTTTT. Its protein product is CASSEAPRRGPNEKLFF.

The chain carries TRBV19 and TRBJ2-7; D is perhaps TRBD2 (6 bases). In germline, CDR1 is LNHDA, CDR2 SQIVND (reference sequence). Trimming removed 5 bases at V and 7 bases at J, with 12 bases between. The CDR3 consists of 12 residues. CDR3 sequence: CASSAGLGEQYF. The CDR3 DNA sequence: TGTGCCAGTAGTGCGGGACTGGGGGAGCAGTACTTC.

CDR3 sequence reads: CASTPGQGSGANVLTF. The DNA of the CDR3 is TGTGCCAGTACTCCGGGACAGGGCTCTGGGGCCAACGTCCTGACTTTC. This sequence joins TRBV19 and TRBJ2-6; 9 bases fit TRBD1. The CDR3 consists of 16 residues. V lost 7 bases, J lost 0 bases, and 4 bases stayed unmatched. Germline V CDR1 and CDR2: LNHDA, SQIVND (reference sequence).

This chain connects TRBV27 to TRBJ2-7; D is uncertain. V gave up 7 bases and J gave up 3 bases, with 16 bases separating them. CDR1 is MNHEY and CDR2 is SMNVEV in the germline V gene (reference sequence). The CDR3 is 14 residues long. The CDR3: CASKWSGLNYEQYF. CDR3 DNA: TGTGCCAGCAAGTGGTCGGGTCTAAACTACGAGCAGTACTTC.

J is TRBJ1-1 and V is TRBV7-2, with D uncertain. The CDR3 runs 13 residues. Trimming left V 5 bases short and J 1 base short, with 8 bases between. Per the germline V gene, CDR1 is SGHTA and CDR2 is FQGNSA. CDR3 amino acids: CASSIRGNTEAFF. The CDR3 coding sequence is TGTGCCAGCAGCATCCGGGGGAACACTGAAGCTTTCTTT.

CDR3 protein: CASSQDLGTEGNSPLHF. CDR3 DNA sequence: TGCGCCAGCAGCCAAGATCTAGGGACGGAGGGGAATTCACCCCTCCACTTT. The V and J genes are TRBV4-1 and TRBJ1-6; perhaps TRBD1 as D (5 bases). The CDR3 has 17 amino acids. The germline CDR1 and CDR2 sequences are MGHRA and YSYEKL. V lost 0 bases to trimming and J lost 7 bases, with 16 bases between them.